A single sample is the source of the 8 T cell receptor beta chains below, sequenced in a study of memory CD4+ T cells and cytomegalovirus serostatus. The sort gate was single viable CD3+CD4+CD8-CD45RO+ cells for memory CD4+ T cells. Some clones are missing from TCRdb's copy, which holds only in-frame ones; the method was immunoSEQ multiplex PCR. In the table there are approximately 44,000 clones, approximately 82% of which are singletons. Sequenced: memory CD4+ T cells from blood. The source of these receptors is an adult in good health and CMV-seronegative.

The rearrangement links TRBV2 to TRBJ2-2, with D perhaps TRBD2 (5 bases). The CDR3 is 15 residues long. The V gene's germline CDR1 is SNHLY and CDR2 FYNNEI. V was clipped by 8 bases and J by 1 base, with 14 bases between them. The CDR3 DNA sequence: TGTGCCAGCTCCCGGACTGCGATGAACACCGGGGAGCTGTTTTTT. Translated, it gives CASSRTAMNTGELFF.

J is TRBJ1-1 and V is TRBV30; the match to TRBD1 covers 8 bases. The V gene's germline CDR1 is GTSNPN and CDR2 SVGIG (reference sequence). This CDR3 is built from 13 residues. Trimming cost V 3 bases and J 4 bases; bases outside gene matches: 4. The CDR3 is CAWRKTGATEAFF. In nucleotides, the CDR3 is TGTGCCTGGAGGAAGACAGGGGCCACTGAAGCTTTCTTT.

The J gene is TRBJ1-2, the V gene TRBV9; perhaps TRBD1 as D (5 bases). Trimming stripped 5 bases from V and 4 bases from J, with 12 bases between. Germline V lookup: CDR1 SGDLS, CDR2 YYNGEE. CDR3 length: 13 amino acids. This CDR3 is CASSPREGYGYTF. In nucleotides, the CDR3 is TGTGCCAGCAGTCCCAGGGAGGGCTATGGCTACACCTTC.

This chain connects TRBV5-1 to TRBJ2-2; TRBD1 matches at 7 bases. After removal of 2 bases from V and 7 bases from J, the junction contained 8 bases not matched to a gene. This CDR3 region has 15 residues. Germline V CDR1 and CDR2: SGHRS, YFSETQ. The DNA for the CDR3 is TGCGCCAGCAGCTTTAGGACAGGCACGGGCGGGGAGCTGTTTTTT. Its translation is CASSFRTGTGGELFF.

This clone appeared a few times. The gene calls are TRBV18 and TRBJ2-3; D ambiguous. V was trimmed by 5 bases and J by 0 bases, leaving 6 bases between them. Germline lookup yields CDR1 KGHSH and CDR2 LQKENI. This CDR3 has 13 amino acids. The CDR3 loop reads CASSAISTDTQYF. The CDR3 DNA follows: TGTGCCAGCTCAGCTATTAGCACAGATACGCAGTATTTT.

The chain carries TRBV2 and TRBJ1-3; D not resolved. The CDR3 length is 12 residues. CDR1 is SNHLY and CDR2 is FYNNEI in the germline V gene. Trimming stripped 0 bases from V and 3 bases from J, with 0 bases between. Here the CDR3 reads CASSEAGNTIYF. In DNA, the CDR3 is TGTGCCAGCAGTGAAGCTGGAAACACCATATATTTT.

This chain joins TRBV5-8 and TRBJ1-1, with D perhaps matching TRBD1 (6 bases). From germline, CDR1 is SGHTS and CDR2 YDEGEE. V was cut by 0 bases and J by 4 bases, with 13 bases left in between. This CDR3 is 15 amino acids long. The CDR3 nucleotides are TGTGCCAGCAGCTTGGTTAGGGGGATTGGCACTGAAGCTTTCTTT. The encoded protein is CASSLVRGIGTEAFF.

This clone appeared a single time. The CDR3 nucleotides read TGTGCCAGCAGCCAAGATGATAGGGACGAGCAGTACTTC. As protein: CASSQDDRDEQYF. This chain joins TRBV14 and TRBJ2-7; no clear D. V was shortened by 0 bases and J by 5 bases, with 8 bases between the two germline ends. CDR1 is SGHDN, CDR2 FVKESK, per germline. CDR3 length equals 13 residues. Full variable domain (rest looked up from reference TRBV14 and TRBJ2-7): EAGVTQFPSHSVIEKGQTVTLRCDPISGHDNLYWYRRVMGKEIKFLLHFVKESKQDESGMPNNRFLAERTGGTYSTLKVQPAELEDSGVYFCASSQDDRDEQYFGPGTRLTVT.